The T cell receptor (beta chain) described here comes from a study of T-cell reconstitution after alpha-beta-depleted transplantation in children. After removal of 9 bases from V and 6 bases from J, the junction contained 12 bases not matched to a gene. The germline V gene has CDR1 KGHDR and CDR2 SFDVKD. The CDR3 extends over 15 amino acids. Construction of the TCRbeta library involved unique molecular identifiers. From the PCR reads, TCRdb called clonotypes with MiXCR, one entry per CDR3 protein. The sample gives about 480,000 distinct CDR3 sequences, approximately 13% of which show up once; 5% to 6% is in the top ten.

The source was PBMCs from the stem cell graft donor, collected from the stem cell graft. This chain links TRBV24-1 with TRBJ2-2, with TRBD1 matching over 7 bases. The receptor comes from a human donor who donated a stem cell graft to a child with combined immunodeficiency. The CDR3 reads CATEAQGVGSGELFF. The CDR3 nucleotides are TGTGCCACCGAGGCCCAGGGGGTTGGATCCGGGGAGCTGTTTTTT.